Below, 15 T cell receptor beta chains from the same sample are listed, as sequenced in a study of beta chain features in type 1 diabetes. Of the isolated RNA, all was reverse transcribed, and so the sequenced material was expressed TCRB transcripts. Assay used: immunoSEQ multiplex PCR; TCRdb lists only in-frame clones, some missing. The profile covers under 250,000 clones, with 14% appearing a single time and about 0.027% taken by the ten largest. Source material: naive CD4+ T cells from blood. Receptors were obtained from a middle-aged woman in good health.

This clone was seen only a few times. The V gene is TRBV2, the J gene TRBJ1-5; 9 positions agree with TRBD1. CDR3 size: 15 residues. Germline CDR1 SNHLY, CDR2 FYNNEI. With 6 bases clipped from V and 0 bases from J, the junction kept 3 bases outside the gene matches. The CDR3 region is CASRDRGYSNQPQHF. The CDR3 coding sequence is TGTGCCAGCAGGGACAGGGGCTATAGCAATCAGCCCCAGCATTTT. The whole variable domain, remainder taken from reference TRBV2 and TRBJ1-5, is EPEVTQTPSHQVTQMGQEVILRCVPISNHLYFYWYRQILGQKVEFLVSFYNNEISEKSEIFDDQFSVERPDGSNFTLKIRSTKLEDSAMYFCASRDRGYSNQPQHFGDGTRLSIL.

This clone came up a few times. In nucleotides, the CDR3 is TGTGCCAGCAGCCCTGGGACTGTTGGCTACACCTTC. Protein: CASSPGTVGYTF. The chain uses TRBV9 and TRBJ1-2, with a possible D match to TRBD1 (5 bases). Trimming removed 4 bases at V and 7 bases at J, with 11 bases between. The CDR3 spans 12 residues. Looked up from germline, CDR1 is SGDLS and CDR2 is YYNGEE.

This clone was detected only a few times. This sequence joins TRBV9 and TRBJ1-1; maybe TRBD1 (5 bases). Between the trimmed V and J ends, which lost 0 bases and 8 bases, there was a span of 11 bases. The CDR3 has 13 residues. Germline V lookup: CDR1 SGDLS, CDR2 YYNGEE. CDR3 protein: CASSVAQVGEAFF. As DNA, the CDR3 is TGTGCCAGCAGCGTAGCACAGGTTGGGGAAGCTTTCTTT.

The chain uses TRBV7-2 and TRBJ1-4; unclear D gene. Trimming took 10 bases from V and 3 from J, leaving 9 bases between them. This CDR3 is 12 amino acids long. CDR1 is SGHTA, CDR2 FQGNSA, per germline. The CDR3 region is CATGFANEKLFF. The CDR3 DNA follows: TGTGCCACGGGTTTCGCTAATGAAAAACTGTTTTTT.

The CDR3 DNA is TGTGCCAGCTATGTCAGAGGAAGGACTGAAGCTTTCTTT. It codes for CASYVRGRTEAFF. J is TRBJ1-1 and V is TRBV27, with D unresolved. The CDR3 runs to 13 residues. From germline, CDR1 is MNHEY and CDR2 SMNVEV (reference sequence). V was clipped by 8 bases and J by 5 bases, with 15 bases between them.

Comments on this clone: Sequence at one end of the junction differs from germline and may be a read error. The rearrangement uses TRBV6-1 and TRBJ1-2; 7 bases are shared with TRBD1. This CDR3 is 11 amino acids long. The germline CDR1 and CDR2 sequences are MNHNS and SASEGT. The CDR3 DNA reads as TGTGCCAGCAGTGAAGTTCACAGGGGCTTCTTC. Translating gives CASSEVHRGFF.

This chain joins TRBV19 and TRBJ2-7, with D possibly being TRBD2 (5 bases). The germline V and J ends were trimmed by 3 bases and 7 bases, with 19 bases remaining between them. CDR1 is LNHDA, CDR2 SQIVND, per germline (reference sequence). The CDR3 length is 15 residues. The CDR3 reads CASSIEPGGGREQYF. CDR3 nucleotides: TGTGCCAGTAGTATTGAACCAGGCGGAGGACGGGAGCAGTACTTC.

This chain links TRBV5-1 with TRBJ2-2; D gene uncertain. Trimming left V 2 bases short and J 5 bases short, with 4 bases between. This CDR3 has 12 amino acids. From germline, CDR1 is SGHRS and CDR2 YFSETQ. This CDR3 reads CASSFRTGELFF. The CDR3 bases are TGCGCCAGCAGCTTTCGTACCGGGGAGCTGTTTTTT.

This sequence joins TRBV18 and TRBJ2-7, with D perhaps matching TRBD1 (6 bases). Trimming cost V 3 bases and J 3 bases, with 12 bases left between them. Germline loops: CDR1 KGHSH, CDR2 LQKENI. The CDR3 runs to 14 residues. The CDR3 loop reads CASSPDGQHYEQYF. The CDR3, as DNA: TGTGCCAGCTCACCCGATGGACAGCACTACGAGCAGTACTTC.

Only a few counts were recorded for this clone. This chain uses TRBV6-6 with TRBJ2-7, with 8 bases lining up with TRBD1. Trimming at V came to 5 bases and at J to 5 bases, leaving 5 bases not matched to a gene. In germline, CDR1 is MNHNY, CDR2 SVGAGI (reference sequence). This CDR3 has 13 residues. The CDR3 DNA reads TGTGCCAGCAGTCGACAGGGGAGAGACGAGCAGTACTTC. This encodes CASSRQGRDEQYF.

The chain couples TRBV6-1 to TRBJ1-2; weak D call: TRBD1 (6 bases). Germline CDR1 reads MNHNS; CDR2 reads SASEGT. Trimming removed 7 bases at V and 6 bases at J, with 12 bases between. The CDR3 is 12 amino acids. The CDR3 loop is CASNQGLDGYTF. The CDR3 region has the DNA TGTGCCAGCAACCAGGGGCTGGATGGCTACACCTTC.

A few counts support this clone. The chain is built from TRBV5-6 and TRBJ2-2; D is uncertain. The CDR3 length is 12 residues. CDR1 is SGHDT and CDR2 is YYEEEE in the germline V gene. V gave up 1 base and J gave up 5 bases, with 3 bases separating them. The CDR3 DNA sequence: TGTGCCAGCAGCTTGTCTACCGGGGAGCTGTTTTTT. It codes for CASSLSTGELFF.

The CDR3 sequence: CASSAGGYEQYF. Here the CDR3 DNA reads TGTGCCAGCAGTGCGGGGGGCTACGAGCAGTACTTC. V is TRBV11-2 and J is TRBJ2-7, with TRBD2 matching 8 bases. This CDR3 region has 12 residues. Germline V CDR1 and CDR2: SGHAT, FQNNGV. V lost 6 bases, J lost 3 bases, and 1 base stayed unmatched.

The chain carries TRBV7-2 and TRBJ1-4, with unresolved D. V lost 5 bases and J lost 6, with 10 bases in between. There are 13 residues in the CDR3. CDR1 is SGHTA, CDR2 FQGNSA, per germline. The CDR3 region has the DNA TGTGCCAGCAGCCCCCGGACTGATGAAAAACTGTTTTTT. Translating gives CASSPRTDEKLFF. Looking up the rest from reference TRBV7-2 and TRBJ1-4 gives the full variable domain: GAGVSQSPSNKVTEKGKDVELRCDPISGHTALYWYRQSLGQGLEFLIYFQGNSAPDKSGLPSDRFSAERTGGSVSTLTIQRTQQEDSAVYLCASSPRTDEKLFFGSGTQLSVL.

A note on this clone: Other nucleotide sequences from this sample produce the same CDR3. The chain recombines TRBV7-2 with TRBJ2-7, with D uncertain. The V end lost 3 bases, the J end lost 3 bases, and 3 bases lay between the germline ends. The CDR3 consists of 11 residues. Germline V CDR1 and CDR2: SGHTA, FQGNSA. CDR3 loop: CASSLRYEQYF. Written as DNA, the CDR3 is TGTGCCAGCAGCTTGCGCTACGAGCAGTACTTC. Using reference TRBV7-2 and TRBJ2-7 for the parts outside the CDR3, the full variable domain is GAGVSQSPSNKVTEKGKDVELRCDPISGHTALYWYRQSLGQGLEFLIYFQGNSAPDKSGLPSDRFSAERTGGSVSTLTIQRTQQEDSAVYLCASSLRYEQYFGPGTRLTVT.